These 23 T cell receptor beta chains share one sample of origin, sequenced in a study of T cell clonality in common variable immunodeficiency (dated by TCRdb to between 2014 and 2017). To prepare the library, the immunoSEQ multiplex PCR assay was applied. Entries here come from immuneACCESS through TCRdb and include only in-frame sequences with V and J called. Some clones fail to appear in such tables; in the studies checked, an unresolved V gene covers under half of the shortfall, and the cause of the remainder is unknown. There are 30,000 to 40,000 clones in this sample, and none of them is a singleton. The top ten clones comprise 2.5% to 3% of the sample. Sequenced: peripheral blood mononuclear cells. These receptor sequences come from a person aged 18-69 years in good health.

This clone was detected ten times or more. The read terminates 3 residues before the CDR3 end, so the remaining end is supplied by the germline J gene. V gene TRBV20-1 combines with J gene TRBJ2-3; 8 bases map to TRBD2. The CDR3 has 16 residues. V was pared by 6 bases and J by 8 bases, with 19 bases of the junction left unmatched. Germline V lookup: CDR1 DFQATT, CDR2 SNEGSKA (reference sequence). The covered CDR3 bases are TGCAGTGCCATAAAGACTAGCGACTCCTTTCTCGGTACG. It is translated as CSAIKTSDSFLGT. The full CDR3 sequence reads CSAIKTSDSFLGTQYF.

In its sample, this clone was seen many times. The read terminates 3 residues before the CDR3 end, so the remaining end is supplied by the germline J gene. The V gene is TRBV19, the J gene TRBJ1-1; unclear D gene. Germline loops: CDR1 LNHDA, CDR2 SQIVND (reference sequence). Trimming stripped 3 bases from V and 2 bases from J, with 13 bases between. This CDR3 has 15 residues. CDR3 bases read: TGTGCCAGTAGTATGTGGGCAGGCCCAAACACTGAA. This gives the protein CASSMWAGPNTE. The full CDR3 sequence reads CASSMWAGPNTEAFF.

This clone was picked up many times. The CDR3 goes on 3 residues after the read ends, and that part is filled in from the germline J gene. V usage is TRBV19 and J usage is TRBJ1-1; D gene unclear. Trimming left V 4 bases short and J 3 bases short, with 9 bases between. This CDR3 is 13 amino acids long. The germline V gene encodes CDR1 LNHDA and CDR2 SQIVND (reference sequence). CDR3 DNA, as far as it was read: TGTGCCAGTAGTACCGACATTTACACTGAA. Translation gives CASSTDIYTE. The entire CDR3 protein reads CASSTDIYTEAFF.

Ten or more counts support this clone. The CDR3 extends 3 residues past the end of the read, so its final part is completed from the germline J gene. V usage is TRBV3-1 (or the pseudogene TRBV3-2) and J usage is TRBJ1-2, with D tentatively TRBD1 (5 bases). Germline-derived CDR1 and CDR2 are LGHDT and YNNKEL (reference sequence). The CDR3 contains 13 residues. Trimming removed 0 bases at V and 4 bases at J, with 6 bases between. The CDR3 DNA, read in part, is TGTGCCAGCAGCCAAGATGACAGCTATGGC. Residues: CASSQDDSYG. The full CDR3 is CASSQDDSYGYTF.

Only a few counts were recorded for this clone. Sequencing ends 3 residues short of the CDR3 end; the germline J gene provides the rest. The rearrangement uses TRBV30 and TRBJ2-3; 12 bases are shared with TRBD1. This CDR3 contains 18 residues. CDR1 is GTSNPN and CDR2 is SVGIG in the germline V gene (reference sequence). Partial CDR3 DNA: TGTGCCTGGAGTGTACAGATGGGGACAGGGGGCTCAGGACAGCCG. Translation gives CAWSVQMGTGGSGQP. The full CDR3 sequence reads CAWSVQMGTGGSGQPQYF.

This clone was seen ten or more times. Sequencing ends 3 residues short of the CDR3 end; the germline J gene provides the rest. The gene calls are TRBV14 and TRBJ2-3, with 7 bases that match TRBD2. Germline CDR1 and CDR2: SGHDN and FVKESK. The J segment lost 7 bases and the V segment lost 3 bases, leaving 10 bases of the junction unmatched. This CDR3 contains 15 residues. CDR3 bases read: TGTGCCAGCAGCCAGGAGCGGGGCTCCTTGAATACG. Its translation is CASSQERGSLNT. The CDR3 in full is CASSQERGSLNTQYF. Looking up the rest from reference TRBV14 and TRBJ2-3 gives the full variable domain: EAGVTQFPSHSVIEKGQTVTLRCDPISGHDNLYWYRRVMGKEIKFLLHFVKESKQDESGMPNNRFLAERTGGTYSTLKVQPAELEDSGVYFCASSQERGSLNTQYFGPGTRLTVL.

This clone was counted only a few times. Given a much more abundant clone one base away, this may be a read error. The CDR3 extends 3 residues past the end of the read, so its final part is completed from the germline J gene. The chain combines TRBV7-9 with TRBJ2-2; 7 positions match TRBD2. The CDR3 spans 14 residues. In germline, CDR1 is SEHNR, CDR2 FQNEAQ (reference sequence). The CDR3 here is CASSSGEGANVLFF. CDR3 DNA, as far as it was read: TGTGCCAGCAGCAGCGGGGAAGGGGCCAACGTG.

This clone was recorded many times. Read sequence stops 3 residues before the CDR3 end, and the germline J gene provides the missing end. The V call is TRBV19, the J call TRBJ1-2; TRBD1 matches at 7 bases. The CDR3 sequence is 15 residues long. From germline, CDR1 is LNHDA and CDR2 SQIVND (reference sequence). V gave up 5 bases and J gave up 0 bases; unmatched junction bases: 6. CDR3: CASSWPGTANYGYTF. The covered CDR3 bases are TGTGCCAGTAGTTGGCCCGGGACAGCTAACTATGGC.

This clone appeared many times. The CDR3 end is not reached by the read, which stops 3 residues before it; the germline J gene fills it in. This chain joins TRBV5-1 and TRBJ2-5; no firm D call. Germline V gene sequence: CDR1 SGHRS, CDR2 YFSETQ. This CDR3 is built from 13 residues. V was clipped by 0 bases and J by 4 bases, with 7 bases between them. The CDR3 is CASSLVRRETQYF. CDR3 DNA (partial): TGCGCCAGCAGCTTGGTGCGGCGAGAGACC.

This clone was seen at least ten times. The read stops 3 residues short of the end of the CDR3; the missing end is completed from the germline J gene. The rearrangement links TRBV2 to TRBJ2-1; tentative D call: TRBD2 (5 bases). Germline CDR1 SNHLY, CDR2 FYNNEI. Trimming removed 10 bases at V and 6 bases at J, with 19 bases between. The CDR3 has 14 amino acids. The CDR3 loop reads CATKKERNFNEQFF. Incomplete CDR3 DNA: TGTGCCACCAAAAAAGAGCGGAACTTCAATGAG. The full variable domain, completed using reference TRBV2 and TRBJ2-1, is EPEVTQTPSHQVTQMGQEVILRCVPISNHLYFYWYRQILGQKVEFLVSFYNNEISEKSEIFDDQFSVERPDGSNFTLKIRSTKLEDSAMYFCATKKERNFNEQFFGPGTRLTVL.

Ten or more counts support this clone. The sequence runs out 3 residues before the end of the CDR3; the remainder is reconstructed from the germline J gene. The chain employs TRBV5-5 and TRBJ1-1; D unclear. V dropped 6 bases and J dropped 4 bases, with 19 bases sitting between them. Germline CDR1 reads SGHKS; CDR2 reads YYEKEE (reference sequence). CDR3 length: 15 amino acids. The part of the CDR3 DNA that was read is TGTGCCAGCACCGCGACGGCAAGAGGGTTCACTGAA. Translating it yields CASTATARGFTE. The entire CDR3 protein is CASTATARGFTEAFF.

There are many counts of this clone. CDR3 in amino acids: CATRGGGRGSTDTQYF. The CDR3 bases that were read are TGTGCCACCAGGGGTGGTGGCAGGGGTAGCACAGATACG. J is TRBJ2-3 and V is TRBV24-1; D perhaps matches TRBD1 (6 bases). The CDR3 end is not reached by the read, which stops 3 residues before it; the germline J gene fills it in. Germline V gives CDR1 KGHDR, CDR2 SFDVKD. The CDR3 is made up of 16 amino acids. The V gene lost 7 bases and the J gene lost 0 bases, with 16 bases spanning the gap.

This clone was recorded many times. The read terminates 3 residues before the CDR3 end, so the remaining end is supplied by the germline J gene. The V call is TRBV7-6, the J call TRBJ2-3; 7 bases are a match to TRBD1. J gave up 7 bases and V 7 bases, and 23 bases lay outside the gene matches. The CDR3 is 18 residues long. From germline, CDR1 is SGHVS and CDR2 FNYEAQ. The CDR3 loop reads CASTLVRPRDSISYTQYF. CDR3 DNA (partial): TGTGCCAGCACCCTAGTTAGGCCTCGGGACAGCATAAGCTATACG.

About this clone itself: The sequence runs out 3 residues before the end of the CDR3; the remainder is reconstructed from the germline J gene. The V call is TRBV7-3, the J call TRBJ1-2, with D perhaps matching TRBD1 (5 bases). Germline V gene data show CDR1 as SGHTA and CDR2 as FQGTGA. This CDR3 contains 16 residues. The part of the CDR3 DNA that was read is TGTGCCAGCAGCCGGACAAGCGGGTTCTCCTACAATGAC. Residues: CASSRTSGFSYND. The entire CDR3 protein is CASSRTSGFSYNDYTF.

This clone was observed a few times. With the read ending 3 residues before the CDR3 end, the germline J gene is used to fill in that end. The chain carries TRBV30 and TRBJ2-3; 8 positions agree with TRBD1. This CDR3 is built from 14 residues. CDR1 and CDR2 from the germline V gene are GTSNPN and SVGIG (reference sequence). The CDR3 region is CAWSRTGSQKTQYF. Incomplete CDR3 DNA: TGTGCCTGGAGTCGGACAGGGTCTCAAAAGACG.

This clone was seen many times. With the read ending 3 residues before the CDR3 end, the germline J gene is used to fill in that end. The gene calls are TRBV7-9 and TRBJ2-5; D not certain. Germline lookup yields CDR1 SEHNR and CDR2 FQNEAQ (reference sequence). The CDR3 spans 14 residues. The V gene lost 1 base and the J gene lost 1 base, with 7 bases spanning the gap. The CDR3 bases that were read are TGTGCCAGCAGCTTAGGACTTTCCCAAGAGACC. It translates to CASSLGLSQET. The entire CDR3 protein reads CASSLGLSQETQYF.

This clone was detected many times. This CDR3 is CSATERIYNEQFF. The CDR3 bases that were read are TGCAGTGCCACGGAGCGGATCTACAATGAG. The chain has TRBV20-1 and TRBJ2-1; possible D gene TRBD2, 5 bases. The missing CDR3 end, 3 residues past where the read stops, is filled in from the germline J gene. Looked up from germline, CDR1 is DFQATT and CDR2 is SNEGSKA (reference sequence). This CDR3 has 13 residues. The V end was cut by 6 bases, the J end by 3 bases, with 12 bases between.

The sample holds many counts of this clone. The read finishes 3 residues shy of the CDR3 end, and the germline J gene is used to complete it. The chain combines TRBV4-1 with TRBJ2-7; 9 bases match TRBD2. This CDR3 region has 15 residues. From germline, CDR1 is MGHRA and CDR2 YSYEKL. The ends lost 3 bases at V and 2 bases at J; junction bases unmatched: 5. CDR3 loop: CASSHEIAGAYEQYF. The sequenced CDR3 bases are TGCGCCAGCAGCCATGAGATAGCGGGAGCCTACGAG.

A note on this clone: The read ends 3 residues shy of where the CDR3 ends; the end is completed using the germline J gene. The chain recombines TRBV29-1 with TRBJ2-3; 7 bases are shared with TRBD1. Germline CDR1 and CDR2: SQVTM and ANQGSEA. CDR3 length: 14 residues. The CDR3 protein is CSVADRPTEEAQYF. The sequenced CDR3 bases are TGCAGCGTGGCGGACAGGCCCACCGAAGAAGCG.

The table lists this clone with many counts. The read halts 3 residues ahead of the CDR3 end, with the missing end drawn from the germline J gene. This sequence joins TRBV19 and TRBJ1-1; tentatively, D is TRBD1 (5 bases). In germline, CDR1 is LNHDA, CDR2 SQIVND (reference sequence). The CDR3 extends over 14 amino acids. Trimming cost V 3 bases and J 5 bases, with 13 bases left between them. The CDR3 bases that were read are TGTGCCAGTAGTATTCGCAGGGCGGGGACTGAA. Residues: CASSIRRAGTE. The entire CDR3 protein reads CASSIRRAGTEAFF.

This clone was seen repeatedly, ten times or more. The DNA ends 3 residues before the CDR3 does, and the rest of the CDR3 is filled in from the germline J gene. The chain combines TRBV7-9 with TRBJ2-4; D unresolved. The CDR3 has 13 residues. The germline V and J ends were trimmed by 6 bases and 4 bases, with 10 bases remaining between them. In germline, CDR1 is SEHNR, CDR2 FQNEAQ (reference sequence). The covered CDR3 bases are TGTGCCAGCAGTAGTGGTATTAAAAACATT. Translating gives CASSSGIKNI. The entire CDR3 protein is CASSSGIKNIQYF.

This clone was observed many times. Read coverage stops 3 residues before the CDR3 terminus; the germline J gene supplies the remainder. This chain links TRBV2 with TRBJ2-2, with 9 bases that match TRBD1. This CDR3 comprises 18 residues. V lost 2 bases to trimming and J lost 5 bases; unmatched junction nucleotides: 12. Germline V gene data show CDR1 as SNHLY and CDR2 as FYNNEI. CDR3 DNA, as far as it was read: TGTGCCAGCAGTGAAATTAGAATAGGGACAGGGAATACCGGGGAG. Its translation is CASSEIRIGTGNTGE. The whole CDR3 protein is CASSEIRIGTGNTGELFF.

There are a few counts of this clone. The read stops 3 residues short of the end of the CDR3; the missing end is completed from the germline J gene. V and J are TRBV6-1 and TRBJ2-2, with no clear D. CDR1 and CDR2 (germline): MNHNS, SASEGT. The CDR3 extends over 16 amino acids. Partial CDR3 DNA: TGTGCCAGCAGTGAAGGGCTTAGGTTCACTAATGAAAAG. Amino acid sequence: CASSEGLRFTNEK. The whole CDR3 sequence reads CASSEGLRFTNEKLFF.